The rows below give T cell receptor beta chains drawn from one sample of a study of blood T cell repertoires in COVID-19. The repertoire was sequenced with immunoSEQ multiplex PCR; TCRdb's copy has only in-frame clones and lacks some. The sample has approximately 92,000 clones; around 81% are singletons. Sequences were obtained from peripheral blood. These receptors came from a man aged 45-65 years with acute or convalescent COVID-19. Each CDR3 is given with its conserved first and last residue. Fields, in order: CDR3 DNA, CDR3 protein, clone size, D gene, V gene, J gene. A D gene is named only where the DNA matches it firmly. Rows may omit the clone size; those that give it use once, few, many or a size class.

CDR3 DNA: TGTGCCAGTAGTGACACGACGGGGGCGAACACCGGGGAGCTGTTTTTT
CDR3 protein: CASSDTTGANTGELFF
clone size: once
D gene: -
V gene: TRBV19
J gene: TRBJ2-2

CDR3 DNA: TGTGCCAGCAGCCCTAGCGGGAGCGGCACAGATACGCAGTATTTT
CDR3 protein: CASSPSGSGTDTQYF
clone size: -
D gene: TRBD2
V gene: TRBV7-3
J gene: TRBJ2-3

CDR3 DNA: TGTGCCAGCAGACTCCAGGGAGGCGATGGCTACACCTTC
CDR3 protein: CASRLQGGDGYTF
clone size: -
D gene: -
V gene: TRBV12-3/TRBV12-4
J gene: TRBJ1-2

CDR3 DNA: TGTGCCAGCAGCCAAGAGGGGGCGAGGGAGCAGTACTTC
CDR3 protein: CASSQEGAREQYF
clone size: -
D gene: -
V gene: TRBV3-1/TRBV3-2
J gene: TRBJ2-7

CDR3 DNA: TGTGCCAGCGGGCTAGCGGGGGGCGACATTCAGTACTTC
CDR3 protein: CASGLAGGDIQYF
clone size: -
D gene: TRBD2
V gene: TRBV2
J gene: TRBJ2-4

CDR3 DNA: TGTGCCAGCAGCCGGACAGTCCAAGAGACCCAGTACTTC
CDR3 protein: CASSRTVQETQYF
clone size: -
D gene: -
V gene: TRBV11-3
J gene: TRBJ2-5

CDR3 DNA: TGTGCCAGCAGTTACACCGGTTCGGGAGGGATCGAGCAGTACTTC
CDR3 protein: CASSYTGSGGIEQYF
clone size: -
D gene: TRBD2
V gene: TRBV6-5
J gene: TRBJ2-7

CDR3 DNA: TGTGCCAGCAGTTCACAAGAAAAACTGTTTTTT
CDR3 protein: CASSSQEKLFF
clone size: -
D gene: -
V gene: TRBV12-3/TRBV12-4
J gene: TRBJ1-4

CDR3 DNA: TGTGCCAGCGGTTACGCGGGGGGGTACAATGAGCAGTTCTTC
CDR3 protein: CASGYAGGYNEQFF
clone size: -
D gene: TRBD2
V gene: TRBV27
J gene: TRBJ2-1

CDR3 DNA: TGTGCCAGCAGCCAGGGACAGGGGGCGTCCCTGGACTTC
CDR3 protein: CASSQGQGASLDF
clone size: -
D gene: TRBD1
V gene: TRBV12-3/TRBV12-4
J gene: TRBJ2-7

CDR3 DNA: TGTGCCAGCCGATGGGGGGATACTAACTATGGCTACACCTTC
CDR3 protein: CASRWGDTNYGYTF
clone size: -
D gene: -
V gene: TRBV7-9
J gene: TRBJ1-2

CDR3 DNA: TGTGCCAGCAGCTCTAGACTAGCGGGAGGCTACGAGCAGTACTTC
CDR3 protein: CASSSRLAGGYEQYF
clone size: -
D gene: TRBD2
V gene: TRBV7-9
J gene: TRBJ2-7

CDR3 DNA: TGTGCCAGCAGCCAAGCCGAAGGGAGGTACGAGCAGTACTTC
CDR3 protein: CASSQAEGRYEQYF
clone size: once
D gene: -
V gene: TRBV14
J gene: TRBJ2-7

CDR3 DNA: TGTGCCAGCAGTGAATGGACAGGCGGGGGCAATCAGCCCCAGCATTTT
CDR3 protein: CASSEWTGGGNQPQHF
clone size: -
D gene: TRBD1
V gene: TRBV6-1
J gene: TRBJ1-5

CDR3 DNA: TGTGCCAGCAGGATGGCCCTGAGTGGGTCTAGCCTGAATGAGCAGTTCTTC
CDR3 protein: CASRMALSGSSLNEQFF
clone size: once
D gene: -
V gene: TRBV27
J gene: TRBJ2-1

CDR3 DNA: TGTGCCAGCAGCAACATCCAGTCAGGCCAGTACTTC
CDR3 protein: CASSNIQSGQYF
clone size: once
D gene: -
V gene: TRBV11-2
J gene: TRBJ2-4